A selection of T cell receptor beta chains follows, all from one sample in a study of blood T cell repertoires in COVID-19. Data came from immunoSEQ multiplex PCR; TCRdb stores just in-frame clones and leaves some out. The sample holds some 240,000 clones, 70% to 90% seen once. The specimen was PBMCs or T cells enriched from blood (not recorded which). Every receptor here comes from a woman in her 50s who had been exposed to COVID-19. The CDR3 runs from the conserved cysteine through the conserved F or W. The order of the fields is D gene, V gene, clone size, J gene, CDR3 protein, CDR3 DNA. The D gene is left open where the match is weak. Clone sizes are given selectively: once, few, many, or a class where the clone is expanded.

-	TRBV28	-	TRBJ2-7	CASSPQTDEQYF	TGTGCCAGCAGCCCCCAGACTGACGAGCAGTACTTC
-	TRBV7-8	-	TRBJ1-5	CASSPQGGYSNQPQHF	TGTGCCAGCAGCCCCCAGGGAGGTTATAGCAATCAGCCCCAGCATTTT
-	TRBV5-1	-	TRBJ1-6	CASSFGGATYNSPLHF	TGCGCCAGCAGCTTCGGGGGGGCCACCTATAATTCACCCCTCCACTTT
-	TRBV7-3	-	TRBJ2-5	CASSPYGPGETQYF	TGTGCCAGCAGCCCTTACGGTCCCGGGGAGACCCAGTACTTC
TRBD1	TRBV19	-	TRBJ1-5	CASSPLTGDSYQPQHF	TGTGCCAGTAGCCCCCTGACAGGGGATTCCTATCAGCCCCAGCATTTT
-	TRBV5-5	-	TRBJ2-7	CASSLDPRSRYEQYF	TGTGCCAGCAGCTTGGATCCGCGGTCGCGCTACGAGCAGTACTTC
-	TRBV19	-	TRBJ2-4	CASSRDTGQGGLAKNIQYF	TGTGCCAGTAGTAGAGACACGGGCCAGGGGGGTCTAGCCAAAAACATTCAGTACTTC
-	TRBV2	-	TRBJ1-2	CASQAQYNYGYTF	TGTGCCAGCCAGGCGCAGTATAACTATGGCTACACCTTC
-	TRBV29-1	-	TRBJ1-2	CSVERGFYGYTF	TGCAGCGTTGAGAGAGGCTTCTATGGCTACACCTTC
-	TRBV19	-	TRBJ2-1	CASSKLASYNEQFF	TGTGCCAGTAGTAAACTAGCTTCCTACAATGAGCAGTTCTTC
TRBD2	TRBV6-2/TRBV6-3	-	TRBJ2-7	CASSWTSGPYEQYF	TGTGCCAGCAGTTGGACTAGCGGTCCCTACGAGCAGTACTTC
-	TRBV7-9	-	TRBJ1-4	CASSLTTGSKLFF	TGTGCCAGCAGCCTAACTACAGGGTCTAAACTGTTTTTT
TRBD2	TRBV7-9	-	TRBJ2-3	CASSFLLAGSTDTQYF	TGTGCCAGCAGCTTCCTACTAGCGGGGAGCACAGATACGCAGTATTTT
-	TRBV11-2	-	TRBJ2-6	CASSMADPGANVLTF	TGTGCCAGCTCCATGGCCGATCCTGGGGCCAACGTCCTGACTTTC
-	TRBV18	-	TRBJ2-2	CASSPKRVDTGELFF	TGTGCCAGCTCACCAAAGCGTGTCGACACCGGGGAGCTGTTTTTT
TRBD1	TRBV2	-	TRBJ2-6	CASSDFDRVPGANVLTF	TGTGCCAGCAGTGACTTTGACAGGGTACCTGGGGCCAACGTCCTGACTTTC
-	TRBV29-1	-	TRBJ1-3	CSILDNGNTIYF	TGCAGCATTCTGGACAATGGAAACACCATATATTTT
TRBD1	TRBV27	-	TRBJ1-2	CASSPPGQGFEGYTF	TGTGCCAGCAGTCCCCCGGGACAGGGGTTTGAGGGCTACACCTTC
-	TRBV10-2	-	TRBJ2-3	CATARRGAWDTQYF	TGCGCCACCGCGCGGCGAGGAGCGTGGGATACGCAGTATTTT
TRBD1	TRBV19	-	TRBJ1-2	CASRETGGSYGYTF	TGTGCCAGTAGAGAGACAGGGGGCAGCTATGGCTACACCTTC
-	TRBV19	-	TRBJ1-1	CASSIQGVHTEAFF	TGTGCCAGTAGTATTCAGGGTGTACACACTGAAGCTTTCTTT
-	TRBV5-1	-	TRBJ2-4	CASSPGSAKNIQYF	TGCGCCAGCAGCCCCGGGTCCGCCAAAAACATTCAGTACTTC
-	TRBV5-4	-	TRBJ2-4	CASSLGTLGKTKNIQYF	TGTGCCAGCAGCTTAGGGACACTAGGGAAAACCAAAAACATTCAGTACTTC
-	TRBV5-4	-	TRBJ1-1	CASSYERGEAFF	TGTGCCAGCAGCTACGAAAGGGGTGAGGCTTTCTTT
-	TRBV13	many	TRBJ1-1	CASSFGTGTEAFF	TGTGCCAGCAGCTTCGGCACAGGGACTGAAGCTTTCTTT
TRBD1	TRBV18	few	TRBJ1-5	CASSRDSPNNSNQPQHF	TGTGCCAGCTCACGGGACAGTCCTAATAATAGCAATCAGCCCCAGCATTTT
-	TRBV19	few	TRBJ2-3	CASSIRVWDTQYF	TGTGCCAGTAGTATACGGGTATGGGATACGCAGTATTTT
-	TRBV2	-	TRBJ1-1	CASRRGISSTEAFF	TGTGCCAGCAGGAGGGGGATTAGTAGCACTGAAGCTTTCTTT
-	TRBV19	-	TRBJ1-5	CASSRGMGTSNQPQHF	TGTGCCAGTAGTCGGGGGATGGGTACTAGCAATCAGCCCCAGCATTTT
-	TRBV7-9	-	TRBJ2-2	CASSLLDPANTGELFF	TGTGCCAGCAGCTTGTTAGATCCCGCTAACACCGGGGAGCTGTTTTTT
TRBD1	TRBV5-4	-	TRBJ2-3	CASSLFTGTGTDTQYF	TGTGCCAGCAGCCTCTTCACCGGGACAGGCACAGATACGCAGTATTTT
-	TRBV10-2	-	TRBJ1-3	CATGRYQDISSGNTIYF	TGCGCCACCGGGAGGTATCAGGACATAAGCTCTGGAAACACCATATATTTT
TRBD1	TRBV5-4	-	TRBJ1-2	CASSHDRDYGYTF	TGTGCCAGCAGCCACGACAGGGACTATGGCTACACCTTC
-	TRBV24-1	-	TRBJ2-1	CATSDPMEYNEQFF	TGTGCCACCAGTGATCCCATGGAGTACAATGAGCAGTTCTTC
TRBD2	TRBV6-2/TRBV6-3	-	TRBJ2-3	CASSYQRGGREKDTQYF	TGTGCCAGCAGTTACCAGCGGGGGGGCCGCGAGAAAGATACGCAGTATTTT
-	TRBV18	-	TRBJ1-1	CASSPPNGRGTEAFF	TGTGCCAGCTCACCACCGAACGGGAGAGGTACTGAAGCTTTCTTT
-	TRBV9	-	TRBJ1-1	CASSVEESTSRGAFF	TGTGCCAGCAGCGTAGAGGAGTCAACCTCTCGGGGAGCTTTCTTT
-	TRBV6-5	once	TRBJ1-5	CASRAANQPQHF	TGTGCCAGCAGGGCGGCCAATCAGCCCCAGCATTTT
TRBD2	TRBV10-2	-	TRBJ2-5	CASRGLAQTQYF	TGCGCCAGCAGAGGACTAGCTCAGACCCAGTACTTC
-	TRBV4-3	-	TRBJ2-3	CASSPGSVLGSDTQYF	TGCGCCAGCAGCCCAGGGTCGGTTCTGGGGTCAGATACGCAGTATTTT
-	TRBV5-1	-	TRBJ2-7	CASSPRQDAYEQYF	TGCGCCAGCAGCCCAAGACAGGACGCCTACGAGCAGTACTTC
-	TRBV6-5	-	TRBJ2-1	CAARGAGLDEQFF	TGTGCCGCCAGAGGCGCGGGGTTGGATGAGCAGTTCTTC
-	TRBV7-8	-	TRBJ1-2	CASSLTQTGGYTF	TGTGCCAGCAGCTTAACCCAAACGGGGGGCTACACCTTC
-	TRBV25-1	-	TRBJ1-6	CASSPLGGSPLHF	TGTGCCAGCAGTCCTCTAGGAGGCTCACCCCTCCACTTT
-	TRBV28	-	TRBJ1-1	CASSSGGNTEAFF	TGTGCCAGCAGCTCCGGAGGGAACACTGAAGCTTTCTTT
TRBD1	TRBV5-6	-	TRBJ1-5	CASSFTGGRSNQPQHF	TGTGCCAGCAGCTTTACAGGGGGTCGGAGCAATCAGCCCCAGCATTTT
-	TRBV7-9	-	TRBJ1-1	CASSPRRVRNTEAFF	TGTGCCAGCAGCCCGCGCAGGGTGAGGAACACTGAAGCTTTCTTT
TRBD1	TRBV29-1	-	TRBJ1-4	CSVGQGLEKLFF	TGCAGCGTAGGACAGGGTTTGGAAAAACTGTTTTTT